These 23 T cell receptor beta chains were all obtained from the same sample, sequenced in a study of blood T cells in healthy people across ages (dated by TCRdb to between 2014 and 2016). Library preparation employed 5' RACE. TCRdb lists the instrument as Illumina HiSeq 2500. A second about 7 to 11 cycle PCR used a sample-barcoded 5' primer and a J-beta primer mix. TCRdb applied fastp at Q25 and MiXCR to the public reads, then kept only in-frame beta chains. Under each unique CDR3 protein, matching rows form one entry showing the most common genes and DNA. The sample has about 800,000 distinct CDR3 sequences on record, around a quarter of them singletons. Under 4.5% of the sample rests with the top ten. The data also belong to a second study, concerning T cells of mothers and their children.

The sequencing sample was made of blood. These TCRs come from a boy younger than 18 in good health.

This clonotype appeared a few times. The rearrangement links TRBV9 to TRBJ2-2, with D hard to call. The CDR3 has 18 amino acids. Germline V gene lookup returns CDR1 SGDLS and CDR2 YYNGEE. V lost 0 bases, J lost 0 bases, and 15 bases lay in between. The CDR3 region has the DNA TGTGCCAGCAGCGTAGCTTTGTGGGGTTCCGCGAACACCGGGGAGCTGTTTTTT. Translating gives CASSVALWGSANTGELFF. Complete variable domain (other parts from reference TRBV9 and TRBJ2-2): DSGVTQTPKHLITATGQRVTLRCSPRSGDLSVYWYQQSLDQGLQFLIQYYNGEERAKGNILERFSAQQFPDLHSELNLSSLELGDSALYFCASSVALWGSANTGELFFGEGSRLTVL.

The gene calls are TRBV29-1 and TRBJ2-5; D unresolved. The last part of the DNA fits TRBJ2-7 better; the J call may be wrong. The length of the CDR3 is 12 residues. CDR1 is SQVTM and CDR2 is ANQGSEA in the germline V gene. The chain's CDR3 is CSVGSLDYEQYF. CDR3 coding DNA: TGCAGCGTTGGGTCCCTCGACTACGAGCAGTACTTC.

The chain carries TRBV2 and TRBJ1-5; TRBD1 matches at 10 bases. The CDR3 runs to 14 residues. The germline V gene encodes CDR1 SNHLY and CDR2 FYNNEI. Trimming at V came to 6 bases and at J to 7 bases, leaving 6 bases not matched to a gene. The chain's CDR3 is CASSRDRGRQPQHF. The CDR3 DNA reads TGTGCCAGCAGCCGGGACAGGGGAAGGCAGCCCCAGCATTTT.

The chain employs TRBV20-1 and TRBJ1-4; 7 positions match TRBD1. Germline-derived CDR1 and CDR2 are DFQATT and SNEGSKA (reference sequence). J lost 2 bases, V lost 5 bases, and 5 bases had no gene match. This CDR3 spans 14 amino acids. CDR3 amino acids: CSAPPGQTNEKLFF. The CDR3 nucleotides are TGCAGTGCTCCGCCGGGACAGACTAATGAAAAACTGTTTTTT.

CDR3 coding DNA: TGTGCCAGCAGTTTAGGGGAAACCTCCAATCAGCCCCAGCATTTT. Translating gives CASSLGETSNQPQHF. This chain connects TRBV12-3 or TRBV12-4 to TRBJ1-5; D ambiguous. This CDR3 region has 15 residues. Between the trimmed V and J ends, which lost 1 base and 3 bases, there was a span of 10 bases.

This clonotype was found a few times. The chain has TRBV5-1 and TRBJ2-2; unclear D gene. The V end lost 2 bases, the J end lost 4 bases, and 12 bases lay between the germline ends. This CDR3 contains 15 residues. Germline CDR1 is SGHRS and CDR2 is YFSETQ. The chain's CDR3 is CASSLAGSLTGELFF. In DNA form, the CDR3 reads TGCGCCAGCAGCTTAGCCGGGTCGCTCACCGGGGAGCTGTTTTTT. The full variable domain, completed using reference TRBV5-1 and TRBJ2-2, is KAGVTQTPRYLIKTRGQQVTLSCSPISGHRSVSWYQQTPGQGLQFLFEYFSETQRNKGNFPGRFSGRQFSNSRSEMNVSTLELGDSALYLCASSLAGSLTGELFFGEGSRLTVL.

This chain uses TRBV6-5 with TRBJ1-2; the D gene is possibly TRBD1 (5 bases). The CDR3 runs 12 residues. Germline V gives CDR1 MNHEY, CDR2 SVGAGI. With 2 bases removed from V and 7 bases from J, the gap between germline ends came to 8 bases. CDR3 nucleotide sequence: TGTGCCAGCAGTTACGGGGGGGTTGGCTACACCTTC. It encodes CASSYGGVGYTF.

The chain recombines TRBV4-3 with TRBJ2-1; D may be TRBD2 (6 bases). The germline V gene encodes CDR1 LGHNA and CDR2 YSLEER. The CDR3 consists of 17 residues. V lost 0 bases to trimming and J lost 2 bases, with 14 bases between them. CDR3 region: CASSQDRELRAYNEQFF. CDR3 sequence (DNA): TGCGCCAGCAGCCAAGATCGGGAGTTGCGGGCCTACAATGAGCAGTTCTTC.

The chain recombines TRBV30 with TRBJ2-5; weak D call: TRBD1 (6 bases). CDR3 length: 13 residues. CDR1 is GTSNPN and CDR2 is SVGIG in the germline V gene (reference sequence). V lost 2 bases and J 4 bases, leaving 11 bases between the germline ends. CDR3 sequence: CAWSIRGRETQYF. CDR3 sequence (DNA): TGTGCCTGGAGTATCAGGGGACGAGAGACCCAGTACTTC. The full variable domain, with the rest looked up from reference TRBV30 and TRBJ2-5, is SQTIHQWPATLVQPVGSPLSLECTVEGTSNPNLYWYRQAAGRGLQLLFYSVGIGQISSEVPQNLSASRPQDRQFILSSKKLLLSDSGFYLCAWSIRGRETQYFGPGTRLLVL.

This clonotype was picked up a small number of times. The chain employs TRBV7-2 and TRBJ1-2; D is uncertain. Trimming removed 5 bases from V and 0 bases from J, with 10 bases in between. Germline values: CDR1 SGHTA, CDR2 FQGNSA. The CDR3 has 14 residues. CDR3 loop: CASSPPDTNYGYTF. In nucleotides, the CDR3 is TGTGCCAGCAGCCCACCTGATACTAACTATGGCTACACCTTC.

A few counts support this clonotype. The chain recombines TRBV18 with TRBJ1-4; 8 nucleotides match TRBD1. CDR1 and CDR2 from the germline V gene are KGHSH and LQKENI. Trimming cost V 0 bases and J 6 bases; bases outside gene matches: 3. CDR3 length: 15 residues. Written as DNA, the CDR3 is TGTGCCAGCTCACCACCTACAGGGGGAGATGAAAAACTGTTTTTT. Protein: CASSPPTGGDEKLFF.

The chain recombines TRBV3-1 with TRBJ2-5, with 11 bases fitting TRBD2. The CDR3 consists of 16 residues. The J segment lost 1 base and the V segment lost 1 base, leaving 2 bases of the junction unmatched. From germline, CDR1 is LGHDT and CDR2 YNNKEL (reference sequence). Here the CDR3 reads CASSQASGGTQETQYF. Here the CDR3 DNA reads TGTGCCAGCAGCCAAGCTAGCGGGGGGACCCAAGAGACCCAGTACTTC.

The rearrangement joins TRBV20-1 to TRBJ2-1; D ambiguous. This CDR3 contains 15 residues. V was trimmed by 0 bases and J by 6 bases, leaving 15 bases between them. Germline V gene data show CDR1 as DFQATT and CDR2 as SNEGSKA (reference sequence). The CDR3 sequence: CSARDTQKVGNEQFF. The CDR3 region has the DNA TGCAGTGCTAGAGATACCCAGAAGGTGGGCAATGAGCAGTTCTTC.

The rearrangement links TRBV24-1 to TRBJ1-1; D is possibly TRBD1 (6 bases). This CDR3 comprises 14 residues. V was cut by 4 bases and J by 11 bases, with 19 bases left in between. Germline V gene lookup returns CDR1 KGHDR and CDR2 SFDVKD. CDR3 in DNA: TGTGCCACCAGTGACCCGGACAGATCTGCCGATGCTTTCTTT. Encoded protein: CATSDPDRSADAFF.

This clonotype was seen at least ten times. The V gene is TRBV27, the J gene TRBJ1-4; D is uncertain. The CDR3 has 12 amino acids. Germline V gene lookup returns CDR1 MNHEY and CDR2 SMNVEV (reference sequence). Trimming removed 6 bases from V and 0 bases from J, with 2 bases in between. The CDR3 region has the DNA TGTGCCAGCAGATCAACTAATGAAAAACTGTTTTTT. It yields the protein CASRSTNEKLFF.

The chain joins TRBV25-1 to TRBJ2-6; 8 positions match TRBD1. This CDR3 is built from 18 residues. The junction had 13 bases not matched to a gene; V was cut back by 8 bases and J by 1 base. Germline lookup yields CDR1 MGHDK and CDR2 SYGVNS. The CDR3 region has the DNA TGTGCCAGCCGAGAAGGGGGGACAGGCGTTTCTGGGGCCAACGTCCTGACTTTC. Encoded protein: CASREGGTGVSGANVLTF.

This chain links TRBV5-1 with TRBJ2-7; D unresolved. The V gene lost 3 bases and the J gene lost 6 bases, with 16 bases spanning the gap. The CDR3 spans 14 residues. Germline assignment: CDR1 SGHRS and CDR2 YFSETQ. CDR3 DNA sequence: TGCGCCAGCAGCTCCCTTGCTTGGCCCCGCGAGCAGTACTTC. Translating it yields CASSSLAWPREQYF.

This clonotype was detected only a few times. V and J are TRBV7-9 and TRBJ2-1, with TRBD2 matching over 13 bases. The V gene's germline CDR1 is SEHNR and CDR2 FQNEAQ (reference sequence). This CDR3 contains 19 residues. V shed 4 bases and J 2 bases; nucleotides not matched to a gene: 11. CDR3 DNA: TGTGCCAGCAGCTACCCGACTAGCGGGGGGAGAGACGCCTACAATGAGCAGTTCTTC. Protein sequence: CASSYPTSGGRDAYNEQFF.

There are a few counts of this clonotype. This chain links TRBV4-2 with TRBJ2-1; 13 bases match TRBD2. V gave up 4 bases and J gave up 7 bases; unmatched junction bases: 4. Germline V gives CDR1 LGHNA, CDR2 YNFKEQ. This CDR3 has 15 residues. The CDR3 sequence: CASSRGTSGINEQFF. In DNA, the CDR3 is TGTGCCAGCAGCCGCGGGACTAGCGGGATTAATGAGCAGTTCTTC.

In this sample, this clonotype turned up a few times. The V call is TRBV4-1, the J call TRBJ2-5; maybe TRBD2 (7 bases). TRBJ2-7 matches the DNA end more closely, so the J call is doubtful. The CDR3 totals 13 residues. CDR1 MGHRA and CDR2 YSYEKL come from the germline V gene. The CDR3 DNA reads as TGCGCCAGCAGAGGAGGGGGGGACTACGAGCAGTACTTC. This sequence encodes CASRGGGDYEQYF.

This clonotype was observed a few times. The chain couples TRBV7-9 to TRBJ1-6; 7 positions agree with TRBD1. With 4 bases clipped from V and 0 bases from J, the junction kept 6 bases outside the gene matches. CDR1 and CDR2 from the germline V gene are SEHNR and FQNEAQ (reference sequence). The CDR3 sequence is 17 residues long. CDR3 loop: CASSYTTGSSYNSPLHF. In DNA, the CDR3 is TGTGCCAGCAGCTATACGACAGGGAGCTCCTATAATTCACCCCTCCACTTT. The full variable domain, rest sourced from reference TRBV7-9 and TRBJ1-6, is DTGVSQNPRHKITKRGQNVTFRCDPISEHNRLYWYRQTLGQGPEFLTYFQNEAQLEKSRLLSDRFSAERPKGSFSTLEIQRTEQGDSAMYLCASSYTTGSSYNSPLHFGNGTRLTVT.

The chain is built from TRBV2 and TRBJ2-3; 9 bases line up with TRBD1. The CDR3 has 15 amino acids. The V and J ends lost 5 bases and 4 bases, in that order; junction bases with no gene match: 7. Germline CDR1 SNHLY, CDR2 FYNNEI. CDR3: CASSYGQGQSDTQYF. CDR3 nucleotide sequence: TGTGCCAGCAGTTATGGACAGGGGCAATCAGATACGCAGTATTTT.

This clonotype was seen a few times. The chain joins TRBV7-9 to TRBJ2-7; tentative D call: TRBD1 (6 bases). There are 14 residues in the CDR3. Germline V gene data show CDR1 as SEHNR and CDR2 as FQNEAQ (reference sequence). Trimming stripped 2 bases from V and 7 bases from J, with 15 bases between. The CDR3, as DNA: TGTGCCAGCAGCTTAATCTCAGGGGCAGGAGAGCAGTACTTC. This encodes CASSLISGAGEQYF.